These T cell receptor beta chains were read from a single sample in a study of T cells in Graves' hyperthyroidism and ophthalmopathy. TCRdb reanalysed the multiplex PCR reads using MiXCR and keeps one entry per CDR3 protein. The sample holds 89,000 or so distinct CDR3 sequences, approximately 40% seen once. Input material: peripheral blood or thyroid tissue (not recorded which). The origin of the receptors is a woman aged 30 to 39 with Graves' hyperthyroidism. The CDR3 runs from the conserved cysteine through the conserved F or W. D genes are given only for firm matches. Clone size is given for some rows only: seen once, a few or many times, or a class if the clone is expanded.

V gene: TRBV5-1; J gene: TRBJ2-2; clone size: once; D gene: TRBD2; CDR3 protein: CASSLGTSGADELFF; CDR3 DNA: TGCGCCAGCAGCTTGGGGACTAGCGGAGCAGACGAGCTGTTTTTT
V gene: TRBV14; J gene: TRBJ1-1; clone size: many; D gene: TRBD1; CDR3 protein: CASSQGTGVNTEAFF; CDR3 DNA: TGTGCCAGCAGCCAAGGGACAGGGGTGAACACTGAAGCTTTCTTT
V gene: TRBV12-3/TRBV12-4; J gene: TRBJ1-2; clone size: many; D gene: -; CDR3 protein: CASSSPAVGMYGYTF; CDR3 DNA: TGTGCCAGCAGTTCCCCAGCGGTGGGAATGTATGGCTACACCTTC
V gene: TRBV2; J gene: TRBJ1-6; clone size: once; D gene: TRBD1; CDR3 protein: CASKGQGATLHF; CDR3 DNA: TGTGCCAGCAAGGGACAGGGTGCCACCCTCCACTTT
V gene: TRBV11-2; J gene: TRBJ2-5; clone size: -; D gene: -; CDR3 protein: CASSHSRLGETQYF; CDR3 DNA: TGTGCCAGCAGCCATAGCAGGCTCGGGGAGACCCAGTACTTC
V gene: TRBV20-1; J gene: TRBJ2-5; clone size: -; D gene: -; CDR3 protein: CSARPGNQETQYF; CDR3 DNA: TGCAGTGCTAGGCCCGGGAACCAAGAGACCCAGTACTTC
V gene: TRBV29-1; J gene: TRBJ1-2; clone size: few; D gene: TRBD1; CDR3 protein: CSVSLGQGNYGYTF; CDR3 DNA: TGCAGCGTCAGCCTTGGACAGGGGAACTATGGCTACACCTTC
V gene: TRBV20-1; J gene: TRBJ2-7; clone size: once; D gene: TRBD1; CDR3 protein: CSASPGTGRYEQYF; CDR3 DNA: TGCAGTGCTAGTCCCGGGACAGGGCGCTACGAGCAGTACTTC
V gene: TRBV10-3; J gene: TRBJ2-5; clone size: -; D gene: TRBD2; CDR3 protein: CAISDGSGRAAQETQYF; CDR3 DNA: TGTGCCATCAGTGATGGTAGCGGGAGGGCTGCCCAAGAGACCCAGTACTTC
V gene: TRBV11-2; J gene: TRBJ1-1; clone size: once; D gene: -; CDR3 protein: CASSFGGSEHTEAFF; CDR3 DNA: TGTGCCAGCAGCTTCGGGGGGAGCGAGCACACTGAAGCTTTCTTT
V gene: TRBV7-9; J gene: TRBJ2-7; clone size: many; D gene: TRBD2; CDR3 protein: CASSKRENYEQYF; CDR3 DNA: TGTGCCAGCAGCAAGCGGGAGAATTACGAGCAGTACTTC
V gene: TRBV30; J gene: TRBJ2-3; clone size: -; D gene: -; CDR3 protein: CVWSDKGADTQYF; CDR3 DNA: TGTGTCTGGAGTGATAAGGGCGCAGATACGCAGTATTTT
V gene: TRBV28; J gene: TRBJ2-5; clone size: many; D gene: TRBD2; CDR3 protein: CASSGPVREAQYF; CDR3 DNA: TGTGCCAGCAGTGGGCCAGTACGGGAGGCCCAGTACTTC
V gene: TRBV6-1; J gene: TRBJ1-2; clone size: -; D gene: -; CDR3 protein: CASRTVYGYTF; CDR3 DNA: TGTGCCAGTCGGACAGTCTATGGCTACACCTTC
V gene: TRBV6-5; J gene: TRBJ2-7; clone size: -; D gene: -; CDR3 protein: CASSPPQFRGDEQYF; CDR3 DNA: TGTGCCAGCTCACCACCTCAATTTAGAGGTGATGAGCAGTACTTC
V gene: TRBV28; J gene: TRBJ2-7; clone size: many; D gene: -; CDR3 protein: CASSPAFEQYF; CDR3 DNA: TGTGCCAGCAGTCCTGCATTCGAGCAGTACTTC
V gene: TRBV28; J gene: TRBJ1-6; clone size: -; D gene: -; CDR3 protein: CASSLARSLNSPLHF; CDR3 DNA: TGTGCCAGCAGTTTAGCCCGGAGCCTCAATTCACCCCTCCACTTT
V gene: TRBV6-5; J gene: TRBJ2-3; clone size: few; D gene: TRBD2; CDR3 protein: CASSESAGDTDTQYF; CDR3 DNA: TGTGCCAGCAGTGAATCGGCGGGGGACACAGATACGCAGTATTTT
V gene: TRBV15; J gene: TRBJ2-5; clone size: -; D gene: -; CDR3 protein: CATSSPQGGFGEETQYF; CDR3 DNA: TGTGCCACCAGCAGCCCACAGGGAGGATTCGGAGAAGAGACCCAGTACTTC
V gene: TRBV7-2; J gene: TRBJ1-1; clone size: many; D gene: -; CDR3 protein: CASSSSPLRAFF; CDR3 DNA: TGTGCCAGCAGCTCTAGCCCCCTCCGGGCTTTCTTT
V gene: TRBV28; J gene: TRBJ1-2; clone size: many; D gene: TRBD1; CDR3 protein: CASSLQVTGQGGYGYTF; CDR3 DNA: TGTGCCAGCAGTTTACAAGTCACGGGACAGGGTGGCTATGGCTACACCTTC
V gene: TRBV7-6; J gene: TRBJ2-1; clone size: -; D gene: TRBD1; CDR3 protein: CASSPPPGQGYQNEQFF; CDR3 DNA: TGTGCCAGCAGCCCCCCCCCGGGACAGGGATACCAAAATGAGCAGTTCTTC
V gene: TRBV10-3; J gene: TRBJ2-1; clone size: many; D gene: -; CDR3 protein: CAISEWELGEQFF; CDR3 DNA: TGTGCCATCAGTGAATGGGAGTTGGGCGAGCAGTTCTTC
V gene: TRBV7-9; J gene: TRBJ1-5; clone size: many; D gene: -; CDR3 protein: CASSSSWGFSNQPQHF; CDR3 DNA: TGTGCCAGCAGCTCCTCGTGGGGGTTTAGCAATCAGCCCCAGCATTTT
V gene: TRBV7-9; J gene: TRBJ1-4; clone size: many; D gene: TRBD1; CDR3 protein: CASSLSAGGREKLFF; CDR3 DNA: TGTGCCAGCAGCTTAAGCGCAGGGGGCCGTGAAAAACTGTTTTTT
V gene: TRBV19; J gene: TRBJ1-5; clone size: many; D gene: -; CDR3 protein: CASSMGPAQHF; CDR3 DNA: TGTGCCAGTAGTATGGGGCCAGCCCAGCATTTT
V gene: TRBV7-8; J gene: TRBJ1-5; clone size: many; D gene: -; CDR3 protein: CASSLGVGQPQHF; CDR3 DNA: TGTGCCAGCAGCTTAGGGGTGGGTCAGCCCCAGCATTTT
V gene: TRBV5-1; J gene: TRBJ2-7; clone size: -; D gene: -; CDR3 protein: CASSSSPTGEQCF; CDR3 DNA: TGCGCCAGCAGCTCGAGCCCAACTGGCGAGCAGTGCTTC
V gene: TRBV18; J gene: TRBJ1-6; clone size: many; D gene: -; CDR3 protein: CASSPSVSNSPLHF; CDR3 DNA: TGTGCCAGCTCACCATCGGTGTCAAATTCACCCCTCCACTTT
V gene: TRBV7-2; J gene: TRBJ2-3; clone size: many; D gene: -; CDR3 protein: CASSFTRGSGTDTQYF; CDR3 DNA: TGTGCCAGCAGCTTTACCAGGGGTTCTGGCACAGATACGCAGTATTTT
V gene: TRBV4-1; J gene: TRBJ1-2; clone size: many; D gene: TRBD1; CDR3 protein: CASSPRTGDGYGYTF; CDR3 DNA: TGCGCCAGCAGCCCCAGGACAGGGGACGGCTATGGCTACACCTTC
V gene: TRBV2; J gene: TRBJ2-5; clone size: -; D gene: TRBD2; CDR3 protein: CASSGLAGVYVTQYF; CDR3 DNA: TGTGCCAGCAGTGGACTAGCGGGAGTTTATGTGACCCAGTACTTC
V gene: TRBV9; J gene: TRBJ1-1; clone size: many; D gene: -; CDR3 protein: CASSVEDTRVGTEAFF; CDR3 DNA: TGTGCCAGCAGCGTAGAGGATACCAGGGTGGGCACTGAAGCTTTCTTT
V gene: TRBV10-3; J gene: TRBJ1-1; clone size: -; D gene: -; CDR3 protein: CAIRDGGSEAFF; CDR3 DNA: TGTGCCATCAGGGACGGGGGGTCTGAAGCTTTCTTT
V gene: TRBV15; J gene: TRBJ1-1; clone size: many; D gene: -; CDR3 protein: CATSRPGTLRGTEAFF; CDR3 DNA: TGTGCCACCAGCAGACCCGGGACTCTAAGGGGCACTGAAGCTTTCTTT
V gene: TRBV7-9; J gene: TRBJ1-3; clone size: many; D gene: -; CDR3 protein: CASSPMQGFTIYF; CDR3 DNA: TGTGCCAGCAGCCCAATGCAGGGTTTCACCATATATTTT
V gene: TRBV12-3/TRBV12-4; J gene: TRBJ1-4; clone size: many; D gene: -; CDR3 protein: CASSLGGSRKLFF; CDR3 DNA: TGTGCCAGCAGTTTAGGGGGCTCCAGAAAACTGTTTTTT
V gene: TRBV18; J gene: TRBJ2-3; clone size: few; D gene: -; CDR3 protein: CASSPSFTDTQYF; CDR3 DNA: TGTGCCAGCTCACCCTCCTTCACAGATACGCAGTATTTT
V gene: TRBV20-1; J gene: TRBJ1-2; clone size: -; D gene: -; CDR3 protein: CSASPGHTF; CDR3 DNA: TGCAGTGCTAGCCCGGGACACACCTTC
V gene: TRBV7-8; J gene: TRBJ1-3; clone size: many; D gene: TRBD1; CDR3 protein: CASSLDRGPIYF; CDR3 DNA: TGTGCCAGCAGCTTAGACAGGGGACCCATATATTTT
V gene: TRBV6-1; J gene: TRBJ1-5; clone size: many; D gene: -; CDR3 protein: CASSSKLGRVVGMRNQPQHF; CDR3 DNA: TGTGCCAGCAGTTCGAAACTCGGCAGGGTGGTCGGAATGCGCAATCAGCCCCAGCATTTT
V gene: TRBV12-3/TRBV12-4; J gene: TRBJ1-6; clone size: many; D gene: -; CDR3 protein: CASSLVNSPLHF; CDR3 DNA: TGTGCCAGCAGTTTAGTGAATTCACCCCTCCACTTT
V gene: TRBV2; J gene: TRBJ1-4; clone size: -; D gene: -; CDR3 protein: CASSYRATNEKLSF; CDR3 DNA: TGTGCCAGCAGTTACAGGGCAACTAACGAAAAACTGTCTTTT
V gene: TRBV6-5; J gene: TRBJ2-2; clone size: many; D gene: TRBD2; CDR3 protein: CASSYGGTSGITGELFF; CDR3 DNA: TGTGCCAGCAGTTACGGGGGGACTAGCGGGATTACCGGGGAGCTGTTTTTT
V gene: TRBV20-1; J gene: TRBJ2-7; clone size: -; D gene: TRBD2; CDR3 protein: CSARTGTSGREQYF; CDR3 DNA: TGCAGTGCTAGAACCGGGACTAGTGGTCGCGAGCAGTACTTC
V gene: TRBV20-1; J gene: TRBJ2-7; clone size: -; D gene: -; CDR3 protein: CSARGVVYEQYF; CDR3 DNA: TGCAGTGCTAGGGGGGTGGTATACGAGCAGTACTTC